This T cell receptor (beta chain) derives from a study of shared clonotypes between healthy human individuals. Only CD45RO-negative cells positively selected for CCR7 counted as naive CD8 cells, so terminally differentiated effector memory CD45RA+ cells were excluded. On sorted subsets, replicate PCRs used 150 to 250 ng DNA, or about 30,000 T cell genomes. Profiling relied on immunoSEQ multiplex PCR, and the TCRdb table lists in-frame clones only, not all of them. Of approximately 2,000,000 clones detected, about 94% appear once; the ten largest clones hold over 1.5%. Germline V CDR1 and CDR2: LNHDA, SQIVND (reference sequence). The germline V and J ends were trimmed by 2 bases and 6 bases, with 11 bases remaining between them. This CDR3 spans 14 amino acids.

This sequence joins TRBV19 and TRBJ2-1; D remains unclear. Specimen: naive CD8+ T cells from PBMCs. This sequence was found in a man between 18 and 29 years old in good health. Some clones in this sample may be carry-over from other donors' samples. The CDR3 DNA is TGTGCCAGTAGTATATCCGGACGTGGCAATGAGCAGTTCTTC. Amino acids: CASSISGRGNEQFF.